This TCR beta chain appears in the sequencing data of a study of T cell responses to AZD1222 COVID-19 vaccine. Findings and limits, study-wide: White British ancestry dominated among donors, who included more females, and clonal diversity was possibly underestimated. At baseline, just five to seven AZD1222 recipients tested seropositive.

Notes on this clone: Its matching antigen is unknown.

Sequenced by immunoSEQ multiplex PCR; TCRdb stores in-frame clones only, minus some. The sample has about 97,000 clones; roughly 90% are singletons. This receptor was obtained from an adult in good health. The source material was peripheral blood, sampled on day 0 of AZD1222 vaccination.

The CDR3 loop is CAWNGKTNEKLFF. DNA of the CDR3: TGTGCCTGGAATGGGAAAACTAATGAAAAACTGTTTTTT. This rearrangement joins TRBV30 to TRBJ1-4; the D is unclear. The CDR3 runs 13 residues. CDR1 and CDR2 (germline): GTSNPN, SVGIG (reference sequence). Trimming cost V 4 bases and J 1 base, with 7 bases left between them.